This record covers a single T cell receptor beta chain. Its target is unknown. The sample comes from a study of T cell responses to AZD1222 COVID-19 vaccine. About the study: Pooling of second doses given at about 4 or about 12 weeks was done.

Sequencing used immunoSEQ multiplex PCR; TCRdb keeps in-frame clones, though not all of them. This table holds more than 50,000 clones, roughly 90% found once. The CDR3 is 20 residues long. CDR1 and CDR2 from the germline V gene are MNHEY and SVGEGT. With V trimmed by 6 bases and J by 0 bases, 18 bases remained unmatched. Study results and caveats: Among the donors, most were white British and more were female, and clonal diversity was possibly underestimated. Spike-spanning, vaccine-associated CD4 TCRs were dominant at 160-218 and 743-854. Seropositive status at baseline applied to only six AZD1222 recipients.

This sequence originates from an adult in good health. The source material was peripheral blood, sampled on day 0 of AZD1222 vaccination. The chain uses TRBV6-2 or TRBV6-3 and TRBJ2-3; 10 bases agree with TRBD2. CDR3 loop: CASSPIWGLASDASTDTQYF. CDR3 bases: TGTGCCAGCAGCCCGATTTGGGGACTAGCGTCTGATGCTAGCACAGATACGCAGTATTTT.